This T cell receptor (beta chain) was sequenced for a study of human T cells and chemical hapten exposure. As to time point: patch test 1, 2 weeks after DPC sensitization. Treatment given: therapeutic diphenylcyclopropenone sensitization with weekly scalp DPC. Trimming cost V 3 bases and J 0 bases, with 3 bases left between them. Germline assignment: CDR1 KGHSH and CDR2 LQKENI. This CDR3 comprises 13 residues. TCRdb analysed the RACE reads with MiXCR anew, one entry per CDR3 protein. The sample carries 150,000 to 200,000 distinct CDR3 sequences, about 14% recorded once. Ten or more counts support this clonotype.

The clonotype was recovered from a woman in her 30s with alopecia areata. Some clones in this sample may be carry-over from other donors' samples. This chain joins TRBV18 and TRBJ1-5; D ambiguous. The specimen was whole blood, collected in connection with sensitization to the hapten diphenylcyclopropenone (DPC). In DNA, the CDR3 is TGTGCCAGCTCACCGGGTAGCAATCAGCCCCAGCATTTT. Translation: CASSPGSNQPQHF.